The next 16 T cell receptor beta chains were all read from a single sample in a study of blood T cells in healthy people across ages. Together with a sample-barcoded 5' primer, a J-beta primer mix was included in a second PCR lasting roughly 6 to 12 cycles. TCRdb recomputed calls from the 5' RACE reads with MiXCR, one row per CDR3 protein. The sample has about 760,000 distinct CDR3 sequences; roughly three fifths are singletons. Material: blood. Receptors originate from a man aged 35-49 years in good health.

This chain uses TRBV2 with TRBJ2-3; possibly TRBD2 for D (6 bases). Germline values: CDR1 SNHLY, CDR2 FYNNEI. Trimming shortened V by 1 base and J by 0 bases, and 11 bases separated the two germline ends. The CDR3 totals 16 residues. CDR3 amino acids: CASSEVGGTSTDTQYF. CDR3 nucleotide sequence: TGTGCCAGCAGTGAAGTGGGGGGAACTAGCACAGATACGCAGTATTTT.

This clonotype was recorded only once. This sequence joins TRBV20-1 and TRBJ2-7; weak D call: TRBD2 (5 bases). V was pared by 6 bases and J by 7 bases, with 22 bases between. CDR3 size: 14 residues. CDR1 DFQATT and CDR2 SNEGSKA come from the germline V gene (reference sequence). CDR3 region: CSAPPQRFSGEQYF. CDR3 DNA: TGCAGTGCCCCCCCCCAGCGTTTTTCGGGAGAGCAGTACTTC.

The chain employs TRBV28 and TRBJ1-4; D is undetermined. V was trimmed by 4 bases and J by 5 bases, leaving 5 bases between them. This CDR3 is 12 amino acids long. Germline-derived CDR1 and CDR2 are MDHEN and SYDVKM. The CDR3 loop is CASSYLNEKLFF. In DNA, the CDR3 is TGTGCCAGCAGTTATTTAAATGAAAAACTGTTTTTT.

V is TRBV6-6 and J is TRBJ2-4; 7 positions agree with TRBD2. The junction had 8 bases not matched to a gene; V was cut back by 6 bases and J by 0 bases. Germline V gene lookup returns CDR1 MNHNY and CDR2 SVGAGI (reference sequence). This CDR3 has 16 amino acids. The CDR3 DNA sequence: TGTGCCAGCAGCCTGGGACTAACCTTAGCCAAAAACATTCAGTACTTC. It is translated as CASSLGLTLAKNIQYF.

The genes are TRBV6-1 and TRBJ2-5; TRBD2 is a possible D gene (5 bases). V was pared by 4 bases and J by 2 bases, with 17 bases between. CDR3 size: 16 residues. The germline gives CDR1 MNHNS, CDR2 SASEGT. This CDR3 is CASSVNTGRGQETQYF. As DNA, the CDR3 is TGTGCCAGCAGTGTTAACACGGGGAGAGGGCAAGAGACCCAGTACTTC.

The CDR3 sequence is CASTPGEGGNRPQHF. The DNA for the CDR3 is TGTGCCAGCACCCCGGGGGAGGGCGGCAATCGGCCCCAGCATTTT. This chain uses TRBV21-1 with TRBJ1-5. TRBV21-1 is marked as a pseudogene. CDR3 size: 15 residues.

The V and J genes are TRBV27 and TRBJ2-7, with TRBD1 matching over 7 bases. V dropped 5 bases and J dropped 1; count of bases not matched to a gene: 8. CDR1 MNHEY and CDR2 SMNVEV come from the germline V gene (reference sequence). The CDR3 covers 15 residues. The CDR3 region has the DNA TGTGCCAGCAGTCCCACCGGGACAGCTTCCTACGAGCAGTACTTC. It encodes CASSPTGTASYEQYF.

The V gene is TRBV7-8, the J gene TRBJ2-7, with D unresolved. The CDR3 has 14 amino acids. V was shortened by 1 base and J by 7 bases, with 14 bases between the two germline ends. Germline CDR1 SGHVS, CDR2 FQNEAQ. The CDR3 sequence is CASSLVGSYNEQYF. The CDR3 DNA follows: TGTGCCAGCAGCTTAGTCGGGTCTTACAATGAGCAGTACTTC.

The CDR3 region is CSVENVWENTEAFF. The CDR3 DNA is TGCAGCGTTGAAAATGTGTGGGAGAACACTGAAGCTTTCTTT. The chain combines TRBV29-1 with TRBJ1-1; D unresolved. This CDR3 has 14 residues. Trimming pared 2 bases from V and 1 base from J, leaving 11 bases between. Germline CDR1 and CDR2: SQVTM and ANQGSEA.

The chain couples TRBV2 to TRBJ1-5, with TRBD1 as a possible D gene (6 bases). The germline V gene has CDR1 SNHLY and CDR2 FYNNEI. V lost 8 bases and J lost 4, with 18 bases in between. The CDR3 is 15 amino acids. The CDR3 protein is CASGEPGHLNQPQHF. As DNA, the CDR3 is TGTGCCAGCGGAGAACCGGGACACCTGAATCAGCCCCAGCATTTT.

This clonotype showed up just once. This CDR3 reads CASSRTSGGTNIQYF. In DNA, the CDR3 is TGTGCCAGCTCAAGGACTAGCGGGGGGACAAACATTCAGTACTTC. This rearrangement joins TRBV18 to TRBJ2-4, with 14 nucleotides matching TRBD2. This CDR3 has 15 amino acids. Per germline, CDR1 KGHSH and CDR2 LQKENI. With 5 bases clipped from V and 6 bases from J, the junction kept 3 bases outside the gene matches.

The chain employs TRBV20-1 and TRBJ2-1; no reliable D call. CDR1 is DFQATT, CDR2 SNEGSKA, per germline (reference sequence). CDR3 length equals 13 residues. The CDR3 DNA reads TGCAGCCCCTCCTCCTGGTCCTACAATGAGCAGTTCTTC. It encodes CSPSSWSYNEQFF.

The chain combines TRBV5-1 with TRBJ2-1; TRBD1 agrees at 10 bases. CDR1 and CDR2 (germline): SGHRS, YFSETQ. The ends lost 4 bases at V and 8 bases at J; junction bases unmatched: 12. The CDR3 is made up of 16 amino acids. This chain's CDR3 is CASSPLGTGVRDEQFF. For the CDR3, the DNA is TGCGCCAGCAGCCCCCTCGGGACAGGGGTCAGGGATGAGCAGTTCTTC.

The chain carries TRBV20-1 and TRBJ1-6; D gene uncertain. Germline V gene sequence: CDR1 DFQATT, CDR2 SNEGSKA (reference sequence). The CDR3 contains 12 residues. The V end was cut by 2 bases, the J end by 9 bases, with 8 bases between. CDR3: CSARPSGSPLHF. The CDR3 DNA reads TGCAGTGCTAGACCCTCGGGTTCACCCCTCCACTTT.

V gene TRBV10-3 combines with J gene TRBJ2-2; TRBD2 matches at 8 bases. The V gene's germline CDR1 is ENHRY and CDR2 SYGVKD. J gave up 4 bases and V 0 bases, and 10 bases lay outside the gene matches. The CDR3 runs to 18 residues. The CDR3 coding sequence is TGTGCCATCAGTGAGTCGACGAGGCGGGAGGCGGGCACCGGGGAGCTGTTTTTT. Its translation is CAISESTRREAGTGELFF.

This clonotype was seen only a few times. The V call is TRBV20-1, the J call TRBJ2-4; D perhaps matches TRBD2 (6 bases). The CDR3 runs to 15 residues. Looked up from germline, CDR1 is DFQATT and CDR2 is SNEGSKA (reference sequence). Trimming removed 2 bases from V and 0 bases from J, with 11 bases in between. The CDR3 spells CSARPPGAAKNIQYF. Here the CDR3 DNA reads TGCAGTGCTAGACCTCCGGGAGCAGCCAAAAACATTCAGTACTTC.